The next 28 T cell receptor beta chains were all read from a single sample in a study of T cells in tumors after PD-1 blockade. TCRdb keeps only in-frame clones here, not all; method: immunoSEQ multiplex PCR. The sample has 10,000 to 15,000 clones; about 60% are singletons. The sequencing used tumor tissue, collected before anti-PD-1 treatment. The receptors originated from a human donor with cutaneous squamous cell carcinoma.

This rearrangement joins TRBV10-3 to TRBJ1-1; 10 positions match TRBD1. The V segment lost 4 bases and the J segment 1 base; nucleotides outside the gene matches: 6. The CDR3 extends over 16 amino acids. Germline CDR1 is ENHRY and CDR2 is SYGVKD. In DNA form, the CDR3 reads TGTGCCATCAGTGCCCGACAGGGGGCAGAGAACACTGAAGCTTTCTTT. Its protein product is CAISARQGAENTEAFF.

CDR3 nucleotides: TGTGCCAGCAGGCCCTTCTCAGGTGAAGCTTTCTTT. This translates into CASRPFSGEAFF. The chain employs TRBV6-5 and TRBJ1-1; D uncertain. The CDR3 spans 12 residues. Germline V gene sequence: CDR1 MNHEY, CDR2 SVGAGI. The V gene lost 6 bases and the J gene lost 7 bases, with 12 bases spanning the gap.

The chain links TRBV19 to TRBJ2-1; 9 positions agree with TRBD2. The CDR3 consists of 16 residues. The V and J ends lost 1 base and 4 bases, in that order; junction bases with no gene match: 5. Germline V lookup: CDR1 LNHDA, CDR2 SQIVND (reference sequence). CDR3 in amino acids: CASSIVAGGHYNEQFF. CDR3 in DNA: TGTGCCAGTAGTATAGTTGCGGGGGGGCATTACAATGAGCAGTTCTTC. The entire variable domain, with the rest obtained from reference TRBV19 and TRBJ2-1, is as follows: DGGITQSPKYLFRKEGQNVTLSCEQNLNHDAMYWYRQDPGQGLRLIYYSQIVNDFQKGDIAEGYSVSREKKESFPLTVTSAQKNPTAFYLCASSIVAGGHYNEQFFGPGTRLTVL.

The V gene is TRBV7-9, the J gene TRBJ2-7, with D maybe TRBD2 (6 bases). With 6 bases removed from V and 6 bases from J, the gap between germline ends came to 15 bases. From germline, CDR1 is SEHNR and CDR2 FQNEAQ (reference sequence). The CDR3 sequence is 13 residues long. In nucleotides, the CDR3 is TGTGCCAGCAGACCGACTAGTGTCGCCGAGCAGTACTTC. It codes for CASRPTSVAEQYF.

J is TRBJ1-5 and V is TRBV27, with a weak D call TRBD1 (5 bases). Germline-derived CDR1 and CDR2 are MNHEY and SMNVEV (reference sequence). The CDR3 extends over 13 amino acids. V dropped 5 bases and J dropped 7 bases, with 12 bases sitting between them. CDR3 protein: CASSNRFNQPQHF. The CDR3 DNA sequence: TGTGCCAGCAGTAACAGGTTTAACCAGCCCCAGCATTTT.

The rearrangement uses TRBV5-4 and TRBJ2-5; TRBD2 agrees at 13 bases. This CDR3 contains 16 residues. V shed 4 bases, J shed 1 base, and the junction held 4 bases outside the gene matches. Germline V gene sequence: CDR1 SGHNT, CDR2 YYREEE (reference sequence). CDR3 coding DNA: TGTGCCAGCAGCCAGGGACTAGCGGGGACCCAAGAGACCCAGTACTTC. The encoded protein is CASSQGLAGTQETQYF.

The CDR3 spells CASSEVEGSGGNQPQHF. DNA for the CDR3: TGTGCCAGCAGTGAAGTGGAAGGATCAGGGGGCAATCAGCCCCAGCATTTT. This sequence joins TRBV2 and TRBJ1-5; D perhaps matches TRBD1 (6 bases). The length of the CDR3 is 17 residues. CDR1 and CDR2 from the germline V gene are SNHLY and FYNNEI. Between the trimmed V and J ends, which lost 1 base and 2 bases, there was a span of 15 bases.

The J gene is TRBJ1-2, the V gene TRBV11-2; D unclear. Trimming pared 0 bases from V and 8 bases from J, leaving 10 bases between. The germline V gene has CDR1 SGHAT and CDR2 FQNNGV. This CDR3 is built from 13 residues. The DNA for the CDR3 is TGTGCCAGCAGCTTAGAAGGAAATACGGGCTACACCTTC. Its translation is CASSLEGNTGYTF.

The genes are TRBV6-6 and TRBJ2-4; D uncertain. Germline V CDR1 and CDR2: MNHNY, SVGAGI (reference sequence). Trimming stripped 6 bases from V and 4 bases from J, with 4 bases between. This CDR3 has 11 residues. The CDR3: CASSPKNIQYF. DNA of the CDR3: TGTGCCAGCAGCCCGAAAAACATTCAGTACTTC.

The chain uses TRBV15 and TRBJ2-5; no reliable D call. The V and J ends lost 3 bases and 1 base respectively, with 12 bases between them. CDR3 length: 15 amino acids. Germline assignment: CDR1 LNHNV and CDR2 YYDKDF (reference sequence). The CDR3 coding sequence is TGTGCCACCAGCAGGGGCGGCGATCTCCAAGAGACCCAGTACTTC. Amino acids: CATSRGGDLQETQYF. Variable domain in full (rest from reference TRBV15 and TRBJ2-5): DAMVIQNPRYQVTQFGKPVTLSCSQTLNHNVMYWYQQKSSQAPKLLFHYYDKDFNNEADTPDNFQSRRPNTSFCFLDIRSPGLGDTAMYLCATSRGGDLQETQYFGPGTRLLVL.

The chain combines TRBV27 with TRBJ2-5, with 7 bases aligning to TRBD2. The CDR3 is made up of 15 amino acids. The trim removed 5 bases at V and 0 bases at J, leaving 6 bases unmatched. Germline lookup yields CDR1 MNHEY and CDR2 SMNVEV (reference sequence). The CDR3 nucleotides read TGTGCCAGCAGTCCTAGCGGAAATGACCAAGAGACCCAGTACTTC. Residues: CASSPSGNDQETQYF.

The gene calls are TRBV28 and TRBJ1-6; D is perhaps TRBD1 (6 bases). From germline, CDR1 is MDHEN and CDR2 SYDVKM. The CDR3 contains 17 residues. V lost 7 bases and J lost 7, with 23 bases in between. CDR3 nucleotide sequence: TGTGCCAGCAAAGTACTCGAGGGGGGCTTGGGCAATTCACCCCTCCACTTT. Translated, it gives CASKVLEGGLGNSPLHF. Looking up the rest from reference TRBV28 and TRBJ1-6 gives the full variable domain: DVKVTQSSRYLVKRTGEKVFLECVQDMDHENMFWYRQDPGLGLRLIYFSYDVKMKEKGDIPEGYSVSREKKERFSLILESASTNQTSMYLCASKVLEGGLGNSPLHFGNGTRLTVT.

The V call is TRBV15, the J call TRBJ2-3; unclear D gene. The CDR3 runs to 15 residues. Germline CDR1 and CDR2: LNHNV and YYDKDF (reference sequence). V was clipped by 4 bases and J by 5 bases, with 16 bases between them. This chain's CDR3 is CATSIVGLQGDTQYF. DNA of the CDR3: TGTGCCACCAGCATTGTTGGGCTCCAAGGAGATACGCAGTATTTT. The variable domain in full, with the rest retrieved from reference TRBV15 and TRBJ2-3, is DAMVIQNPRYQVTQFGKPVTLSCSQTLNHNVMYWYQQKSSQAPKLLFHYYDKDFNNEADTPDNFQSRRPNTSFCFLDIRSPGLGDTAMYLCATSIVGLQGDTQYFGPGTRLTVL.

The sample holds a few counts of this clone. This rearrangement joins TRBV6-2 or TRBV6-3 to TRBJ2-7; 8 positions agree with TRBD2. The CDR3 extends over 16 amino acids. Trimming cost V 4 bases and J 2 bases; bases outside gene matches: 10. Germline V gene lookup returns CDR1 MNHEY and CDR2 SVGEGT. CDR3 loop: CASSFLLAGTTYEQYF. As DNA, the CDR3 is TGTGCCAGCAGTTTCCTCTTAGCGGGAACTACCTACGAGCAGTACTTC.

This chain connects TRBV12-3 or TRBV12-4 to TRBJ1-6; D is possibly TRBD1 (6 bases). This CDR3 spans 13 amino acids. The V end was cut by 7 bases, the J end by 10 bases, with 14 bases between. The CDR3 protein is CASTRGAGSPLHF. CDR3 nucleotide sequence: TGTGCCAGCACTCGGGGGGCAGGCTCACCCCTCCACTTT.

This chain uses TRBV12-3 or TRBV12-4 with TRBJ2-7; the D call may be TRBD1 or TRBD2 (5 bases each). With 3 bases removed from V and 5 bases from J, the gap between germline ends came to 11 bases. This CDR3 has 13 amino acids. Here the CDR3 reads CASSLNGGHEQYF. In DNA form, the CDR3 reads TGTGCCAGCAGTTTGAATGGGGGACACGAGCAGTACTTC.

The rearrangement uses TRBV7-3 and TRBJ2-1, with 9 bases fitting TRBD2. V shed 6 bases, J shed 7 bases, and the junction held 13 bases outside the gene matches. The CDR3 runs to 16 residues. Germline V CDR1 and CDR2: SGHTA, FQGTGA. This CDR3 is CASRLEAGGRGNEQFF. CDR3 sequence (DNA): TGTGCCAGCAGACTCGAGGCGGGAGGGAGGGGTAATGAGCAGTTCTTC. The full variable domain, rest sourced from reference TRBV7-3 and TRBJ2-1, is GAGVSQTPSNKVTEKGKYVELRCDPISGHTALYWYRQSLGQGPEFLIYFQGTGAADDSGLPNDRFFAVRPEGSVSTLKIQRTERGDSAVYLCASRLEAGGRGNEQFFGPGTRLTVL.

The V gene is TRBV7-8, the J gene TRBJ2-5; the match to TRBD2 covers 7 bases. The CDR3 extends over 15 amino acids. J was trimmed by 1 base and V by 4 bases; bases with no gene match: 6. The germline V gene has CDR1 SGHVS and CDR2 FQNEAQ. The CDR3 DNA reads TGTGCCAGCAGCTCTTCGGGGGGAGTCCAAGAGACCCAGTACTTC. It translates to CASSSSGGVQETQYF.

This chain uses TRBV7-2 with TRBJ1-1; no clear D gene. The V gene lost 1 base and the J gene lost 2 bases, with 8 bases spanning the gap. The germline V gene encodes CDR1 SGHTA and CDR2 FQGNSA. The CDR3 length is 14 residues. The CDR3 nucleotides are TGTGCCAGCAGCTTAGTTGACCGAAACACTGAAGCTTTCTTT. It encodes CASSLVDRNTEAFF.

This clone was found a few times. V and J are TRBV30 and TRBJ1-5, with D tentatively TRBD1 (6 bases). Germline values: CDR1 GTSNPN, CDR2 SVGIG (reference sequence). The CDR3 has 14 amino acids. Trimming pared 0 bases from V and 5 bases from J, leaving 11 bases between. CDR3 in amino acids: CAWSVIAGDQPQHF. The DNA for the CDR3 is TGTGCCTGGAGTGTAATAGCAGGGGATCAGCCCCAGCATTTT.

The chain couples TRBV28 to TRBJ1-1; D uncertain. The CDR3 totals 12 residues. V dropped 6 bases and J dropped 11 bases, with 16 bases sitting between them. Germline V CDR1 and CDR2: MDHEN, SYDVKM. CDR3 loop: CASRQAGLNAFF. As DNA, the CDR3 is TGTGCCAGCAGGCAGGCGGGCCTGAATGCTTTCTTT.

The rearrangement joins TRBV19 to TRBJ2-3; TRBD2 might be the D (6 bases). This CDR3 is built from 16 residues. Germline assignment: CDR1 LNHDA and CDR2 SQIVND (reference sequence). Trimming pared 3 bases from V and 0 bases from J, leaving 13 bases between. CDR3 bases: TGTGCCAGTAGTATTAACGGGAGACTGAGCACAGATACGCAGTATTTT. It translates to CASSINGRLSTDTQYF.

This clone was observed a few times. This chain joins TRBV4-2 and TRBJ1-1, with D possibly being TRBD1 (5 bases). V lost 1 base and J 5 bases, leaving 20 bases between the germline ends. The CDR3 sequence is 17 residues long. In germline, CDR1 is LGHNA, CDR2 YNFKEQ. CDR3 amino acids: CASSQVLGAFRDTEAFF. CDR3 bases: TGTGCCAGCAGCCAAGTGTTAGGGGCGTTCAGGGATACTGAAGCTTTCTTT.

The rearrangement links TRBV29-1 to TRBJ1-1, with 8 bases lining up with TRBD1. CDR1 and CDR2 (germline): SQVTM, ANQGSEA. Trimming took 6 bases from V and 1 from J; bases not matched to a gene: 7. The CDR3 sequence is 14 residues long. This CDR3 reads CSVLNRGGNTEAFF. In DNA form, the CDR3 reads TGCAGCGTCCTTAACAGGGGGGGGAACACTGAAGCTTTCTTT.

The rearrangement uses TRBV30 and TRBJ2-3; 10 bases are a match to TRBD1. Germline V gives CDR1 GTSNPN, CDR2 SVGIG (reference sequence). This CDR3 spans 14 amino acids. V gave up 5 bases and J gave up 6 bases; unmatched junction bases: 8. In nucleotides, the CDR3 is TGTGCCTGGGCCCGACAGGGGGCCTCGGATACGCAGTATTTT. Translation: CAWARQGASDTQYF.

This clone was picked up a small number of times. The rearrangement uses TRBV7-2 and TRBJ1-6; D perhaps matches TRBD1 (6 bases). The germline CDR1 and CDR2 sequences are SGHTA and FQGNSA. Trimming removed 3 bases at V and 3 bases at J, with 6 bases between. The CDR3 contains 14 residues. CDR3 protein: CASSLGHYNSPLHF. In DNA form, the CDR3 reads TGTGCCAGCAGCTTGGGACACTATAATTCACCCCTCCACTTT.

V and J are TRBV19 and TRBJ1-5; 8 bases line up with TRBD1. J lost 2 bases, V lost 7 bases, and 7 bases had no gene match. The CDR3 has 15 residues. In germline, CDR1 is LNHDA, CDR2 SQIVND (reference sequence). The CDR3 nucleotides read TGTGCCAGTAAAGGAGGACAGGGCGGCAATCAGCCCCAGCATTTT. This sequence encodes CASKGGQGGNQPQHF.

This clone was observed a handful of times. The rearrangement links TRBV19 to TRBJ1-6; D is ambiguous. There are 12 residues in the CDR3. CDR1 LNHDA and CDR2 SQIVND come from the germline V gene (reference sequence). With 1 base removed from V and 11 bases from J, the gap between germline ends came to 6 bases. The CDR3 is CASSIGRAPLHF. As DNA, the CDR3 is TGTGCCAGTAGTATAGGCCGGGCACCCCTCCACTTT.